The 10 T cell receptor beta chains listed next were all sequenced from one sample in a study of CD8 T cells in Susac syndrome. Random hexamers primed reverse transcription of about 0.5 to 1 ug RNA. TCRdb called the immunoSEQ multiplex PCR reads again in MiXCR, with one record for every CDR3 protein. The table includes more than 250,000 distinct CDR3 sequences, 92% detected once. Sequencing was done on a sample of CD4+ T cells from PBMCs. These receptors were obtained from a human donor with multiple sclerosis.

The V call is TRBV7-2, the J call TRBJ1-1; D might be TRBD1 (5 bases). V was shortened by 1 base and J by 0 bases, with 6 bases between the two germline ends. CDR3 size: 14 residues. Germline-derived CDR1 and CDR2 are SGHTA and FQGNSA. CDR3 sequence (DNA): TGTGCCAGCAGCTTAGTACAGGTGAACACTGAAGCTTTCTTT. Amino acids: CASSLVQVNTEAFF.

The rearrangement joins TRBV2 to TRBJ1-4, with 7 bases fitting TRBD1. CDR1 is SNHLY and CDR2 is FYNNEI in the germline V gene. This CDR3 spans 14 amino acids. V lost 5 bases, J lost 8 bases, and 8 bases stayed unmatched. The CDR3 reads CASSYAGTDEKLFF. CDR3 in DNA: TGTGCCAGCAGTTATGCCGGGACAGACGAAAAACTGTTTTTT.

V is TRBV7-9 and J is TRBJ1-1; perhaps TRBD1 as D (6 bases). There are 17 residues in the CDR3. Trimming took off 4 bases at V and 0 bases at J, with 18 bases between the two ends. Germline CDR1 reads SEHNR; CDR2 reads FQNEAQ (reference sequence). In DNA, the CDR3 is TGTGCCAGCAGCTCCCCCGTAAACGGACAGCTGAACACTGAAGCTTTCTTT. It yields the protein CASSSPVNGQLNTEAFF.

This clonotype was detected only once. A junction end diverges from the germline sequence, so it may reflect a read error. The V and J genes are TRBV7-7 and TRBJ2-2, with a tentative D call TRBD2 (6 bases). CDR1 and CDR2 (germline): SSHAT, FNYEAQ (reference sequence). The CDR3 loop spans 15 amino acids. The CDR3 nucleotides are TGTGCTAGCAGCCCCAGCGGAGGGAGGACCGGGGAGCTGTTTTTT. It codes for CASSPSGGRTGELFF.

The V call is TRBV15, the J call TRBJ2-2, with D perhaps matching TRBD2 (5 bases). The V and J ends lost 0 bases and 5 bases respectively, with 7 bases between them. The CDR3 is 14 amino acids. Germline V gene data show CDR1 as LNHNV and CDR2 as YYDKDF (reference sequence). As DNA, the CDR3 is TGTGCCACCAGCAGAGATCGGGGTACCGGGGAGCTGTTTTTT. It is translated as CATSRDRGTGELFF. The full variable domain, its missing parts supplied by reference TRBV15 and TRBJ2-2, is DAMVIQNPRYQVTQFGKPVTLSCSQTLNHNVMYWYQQKSSQAPKLLFHYYDKDFNNEADTPDNFQSRRPNTSFCFLDIRSPGLGDTAMYLCATSRDRGTGELFFGEGSRLTVL.

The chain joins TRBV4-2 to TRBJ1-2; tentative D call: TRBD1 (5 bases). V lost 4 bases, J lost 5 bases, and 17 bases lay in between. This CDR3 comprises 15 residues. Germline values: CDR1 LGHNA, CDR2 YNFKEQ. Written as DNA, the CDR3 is TGTGCCAGCAGCCGGACCGGGACGGATTTTTATGGCTACACCTTC. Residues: CASSRTGTDFYGYTF.

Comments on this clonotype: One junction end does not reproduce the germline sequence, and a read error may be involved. CDR3 sequence reads: CASSLNPGDTGELFF. CDR3 coding DNA: TGTGCTAGCAGCTTAAATCCAGGGGACACCGGGGAGCTGTTTTTT. The chain uses TRBV7-7 and TRBJ2-2, with a weak D call TRBD1 (6 bases). The CDR3 is 15 residues long. CDR1 and CDR2 from the germline V gene are SSHAT and FNYEAQ (reference sequence).

DNA for the CDR3: TGTGCCTGGATCTCGGGACAGTATCTTCCTGAAGCTTTCTTT. Protein: CAWISGQYLPEAFF. The V and J genes are TRBV30 and TRBJ1-1; 7 bases fit TRBD1. The CDR3 is 14 amino acids. The germline CDR1 and CDR2 sequences are GTSNPN and SVGIG (reference sequence). J gave up 6 bases and V 4 bases, and 11 bases lay outside the gene matches.

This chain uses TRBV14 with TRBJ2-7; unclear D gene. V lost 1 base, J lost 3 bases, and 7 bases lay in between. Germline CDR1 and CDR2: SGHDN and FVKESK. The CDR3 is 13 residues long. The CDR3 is CASSQAGVYEQYF. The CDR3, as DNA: TGTGCCAGCAGCCAAGCCGGAGTCTACGAGCAGTACTTC.

CDR3 sequence reads: CASSLSGDLNNEQFF. CDR3 in DNA: TGCGCCAGCAGCCTCAGCGGGGATCTCAACAATGAGCAGTTCTTC. This chain links TRBV5-1 with TRBJ2-1, with TRBD2 identical over 7 bases. Germline V gene data show CDR1 as SGHRS and CDR2 as YFSETQ. The length of the CDR3 is 15 residues. V shed 4 bases, J shed 5 bases, and the junction held 9 bases outside the gene matches.